This T cell receptor (beta chain) emerged from a study of shared clonotypes between healthy human individuals. This clone showed up just once. Produced via immunoSEQ multiplex PCR; TCRdb's table is partial and in-frame only. Of around 2.1 million clones listed, just over 90% are singletons. Only CD45RO-negative cells positively selected for CCR7 counted as naive CD8 cells, so terminally differentiated effector memory CD45RA+ cells were excluded. The germline V gene encodes CDR1 SGHVS and CDR2 FQNEAQ. Trimming left V 0 bases short and J 0 bases short, with 9 bases between. The CDR3 has 17 residues. V and J are TRBV7-8 and TRBJ2-6; D gene unclear. The receptor was isolated from a man in his late teens or twenties in good health. Some clones in this sample may be carry-over from other donors' samples. The specimen was naive CD8+ T cells from PBMCs. The CDR3 bases are TGTGCCAGCAGCTTAGCGGTGGCCCGCTCTGGGGCCAACGTCCTGACTTTC. Its protein is CASSLAVARSGANVLTF.